The entry below gives a single TCR beta chain sequence along with its context. The entry originates in a study of blood T cell repertoires in COVID-19. Study overall: PBMCs, B-cell-depleted T cells, or T cells provided the cDNA or gDNA that made up the material.

The CDR3 is made up of 13 amino acids. Source study methods: Estimates of nucleated cell counts were drawn from the amplification of reference gene primers. Sequenced by immunoSEQ multiplex PCR; TCRdb stores in-frame clones only, minus some. Clone size and the V and J calls come from that table; the DNA yielded D and trimming. The table shows 400,000 to 450,000 clones, with about nine tenths occurring only once. The sample was PBMCs or T cells enriched from blood (not recorded which). The sequence came from a man aged 18 to 30 who had recovered from COVID-19. This chain links TRBV21-1 with TRBJ1-6. TRBV21-1 is designated a pseudogene. The CDR3 DNA is TGTGCCAGCAGCAATTCCGGTAATTCACCCCTCCACTTT. Translating it yields CASSNSGNSPLHF.